This TCR beta chain was found in a study of liver allograft versus peripheral blood T cells. The overall study: Graft-liver T cell receptor repertoires were compared against recipient peripheral blood repertoires. Study findings and constraints: Within liver allografts, T cell receptor repertoires were reportedly different from those in peripheral blood.

In TCRdb, the reads were re-called with MiXCR into one record per CDR3 protein. This sample carries several thousand distinct CDR3 sequences, 15% to 20% of them seen once, and the ten largest clones take around three fifths. This clonotype was counted at least ten times. The target antigen is unknown. Trimming cost V 5 bases and J 0 bases, with 11 bases left between them. Germline lookup yields CDR1 SEHNR and CDR2 FQNEAQ (reference sequence). This CDR3 comprises 14 residues. The chain links TRBV7-9 to TRBJ2-7; D unclear. The TCR was taken from a human patient who had a liver transplant. Some T cells may be provided by the graft donor. The CDR3 nucleotides are TGTGCCAGCAGCCAAATCGCCCTCTCCTACGAGCAGTACTTC. Encoded protein: CASSQIALSYEQYF.